This TCR beta chain was profiled in a study of blood T cell repertoires in COVID-19. About the research overall: Sites across the United States, Italy and Spain contributed samples from acute and convalescent COVID-19.

Authors' analysis steps: Amplified reference gene primers provided the basis for estimating nucleated cell counts. The assay was immunoSEQ multiplex PCR, and TCRdb's table has in-frame clones only and misses some. V, J and clone size were drawn from that table, and D and trimming were deduced from the DNA. The sample holds about 430,000 clones, around 89% seen once. Trimming at V came to 6 bases and at J to 4 bases, leaving 8 bases not matched to a gene. The CDR3 extends over 15 amino acids. Germline V gene lookup returns CDR1 MNHEY and CDR2 SVGAGI. Ages ranged from roughly 18 to 100 years, with residence in about 24 US areas. Donors in Cohort 3 counted as recovered after two negative PCRs, clearance, or symptom resolution.

The source material was PBMCs or T cells enriched from blood (not recorded which). This clonotype was obtained from a man aged 25-40 years who had recovered from COVID-19. The chain links TRBV6-5 to TRBJ2-1; TRBD2 agrees at 8 bases. CDR3 coding DNA: TGTGCCAGCAGAGCGAGCGGGAGCTCGTACAATGAGCAGTTCTTC. It is translated as CASRASGSSYNEQFF.